These 5 T cell receptor beta chains originate from one sample sequenced in a study of T cells in Graves' hyperthyroidism and ophthalmopathy (dated by TCRdb to about 2019). Library construction relied on multiplex PCR. The sequencing machine was an Illumina HiSeq 2000. The TCR beta CDR3 regions were amplified from RNA transcripts. The first round of RT-PCR for the TCR CDR3 was performed with the HTBI primer set and the Qiagen OneStep RT-PCR kit. TCRdb reprocessed the public reads (quality trimming at Q25 with fastp, clone calling with MiXCR) and kept in-frame beta chains. Identical CDR3 protein sequences are pooled into one entry, listed with their most common genes and DNA. This sample holds about 360,000 distinct CDR3 sequences; roughly 13% were observed only once. Jointly, the top ten make up less than 10% of the sample. Source material: blood. The receptors shown here come from a woman younger than 30 with Graves' hyperthyroidism.

The chain couples TRBV30 to TRBJ1-1; 8 nucleotides match TRBD1. After removal of 4 bases from V and 0 bases from J, the junction contained 16 bases not matched to a gene. In germline, CDR1 is GTSNPN, CDR2 SVGIG (reference sequence). This CDR3 has 18 residues. The CDR3 region is CAWNHRSRDRRMNTEAFF. The CDR3 nucleotides read TGTGCCTGGAACCATAGATCCCGGGACAGGAGAATGAACACTGAAGCTTTCTTT.

The V gene is TRBV6-1, the J gene TRBJ2-2; 10 bases align to TRBD1. V was pared by 7 bases and J by 3 bases, with 5 bases of the junction left unmatched. The CDR3 has 15 residues. The germline V gene has CDR1 MNHNS and CDR2 SASEGT. As DNA, the CDR3 is TGTGCCAGCAACGACAGGGGGCGGGACACCGGGGAGCTGTTTTTT. Residues: CASNDRGRDTGELFF.

This clonotype was observed many times. The J gene is TRBJ1-3, the V gene TRBV28; TRBD1 aligns across 9 bases. The CDR3 consists of 17 residues. Germline-derived CDR1 and CDR2 are MDHEN and SYDVKM. V shed 3 bases and J 1 base; nucleotides not matched to a gene: 7. This CDR3 reads CASSLDTGTGSGNTIYF. CDR3 sequence (DNA): TGTGCCAGCAGTTTGGACACCGGGACAGGGTCTGGAAACACCATATATTTT.

Ten or more counts support this clonotype. The V and J genes are TRBV6-5 and TRBJ1-1, with D possibly being TRBD1 (5 bases). Trimming removed 0 bases at V and 0 bases at J, with 8 bases between. This CDR3 has 15 residues. Germline values: CDR1 MNHEY, CDR2 SVGAGI. The CDR3 reads CASSYSKQVNTEAFF. The CDR3 DNA is TGTGCCAGCAGTTACTCGAAACAGGTGAACACTGAAGCTTTCTTT.

This clonotype was detected many times. This chain links TRBV10-3 with TRBJ2-7; 11 bases map to TRBD1. CDR3 length: 16 amino acids. In germline, CDR1 is ENHRY, CDR2 SYGVKD. The V segment lost 0 bases and the J segment 4 bases; nucleotides outside the gene matches: 5. The CDR3 DNA reads as TGTGCCATCAGTGAGTCGGGGGGGACAGGGGGTTACGAGCAGTACTTC. Translation: CAISESGGTGGYEQYF.